Following are 3 T cell receptor beta chains from one sample sequenced in a study of vaccination and CD4 T cells after COVID-19. TCRdb reanalysed the PCR reads using MiXCR and keeps one entry per CDR3 protein. The table includes 11,000 to 15,000 distinct CDR3 sequences, 69% detected once. The sequenced sample was CD4+ T cells from blood, obtained after SARS-CoV-2 vaccination. Receptors originate from a human donor who had recovered from COVID-19.

The chain has TRBV7-2 and TRBJ2-3; D not certain. The CDR3 covers 13 residues. Germline CDR1 SGHTA, CDR2 FQGNSA. The V gene lost 3 bases and the J gene lost 6 bases, with 10 bases spanning the gap. The CDR3 nucleotides are TGTGCCAGCAGCTTGGCCCGGTCGGATACGCAGTATTTT. Its protein product is CASSLARSDTQYF.

This clonotype was counted only a few times. The chain combines TRBV20-1 with TRBJ2-5; TRBD2 is a possible D gene (6 bases). V was clipped by 7 bases and J by 2 bases, with 17 bases between them. From germline, CDR1 is DFQATT and CDR2 SNEGSKA (reference sequence). The CDR3 is 14 residues long. The CDR3 bases are TGCAGTGTCGGGAGAGGATTAGGGCAAGAGACCCAGTACTTC. The encoded protein is CSVGRGLGQETQYF.

This chain connects TRBV6-1 to TRBJ1-4; no definite D call. The germline gives CDR1 MNHNS, CDR2 SASEGT. Deletions cut 3 bases from V and 5 bases from J, with 10 bases between. The CDR3 has 14 residues. In DNA form, the CDR3 reads TGTGCCAGCAGTGATACAAGGGCCAATGAAAAACTGTTTTTT. Its translation is CASSDTRANEKLFF.